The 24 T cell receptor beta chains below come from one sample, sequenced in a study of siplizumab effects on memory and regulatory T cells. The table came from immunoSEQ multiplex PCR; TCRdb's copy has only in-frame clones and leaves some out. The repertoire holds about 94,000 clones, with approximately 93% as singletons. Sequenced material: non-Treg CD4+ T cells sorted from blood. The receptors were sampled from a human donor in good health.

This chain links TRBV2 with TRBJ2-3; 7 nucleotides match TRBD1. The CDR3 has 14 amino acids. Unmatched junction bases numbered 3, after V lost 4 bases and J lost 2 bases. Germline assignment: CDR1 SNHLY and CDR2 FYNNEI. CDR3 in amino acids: CASSGDRNTDTQYF. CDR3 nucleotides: TGTGCCAGCAGTGGGGACAGAAACACAGATACGCAGTATTTT.

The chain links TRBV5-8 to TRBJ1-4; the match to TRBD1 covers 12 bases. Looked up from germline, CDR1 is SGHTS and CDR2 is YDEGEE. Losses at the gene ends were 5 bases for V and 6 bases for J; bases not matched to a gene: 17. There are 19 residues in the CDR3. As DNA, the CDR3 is TGTGCCAGCAGTCTCCTCGCGGGGACAGGGGGCTTCCGAGATGAAAAACTGTTTTTT. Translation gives CASSLLAGTGGFRDEKLFF. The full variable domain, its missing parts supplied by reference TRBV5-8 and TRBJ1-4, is EAGVTQSPTHLIKTRGQQATLRCSPISGHTSVYWYQQALGLGLQFLLWYDEGEERNRGNFPPRFSGRQFPNYSSELNVNALELEDSALYLCASSLLAGTGGFRDEKLFFGSGTQLSVL.

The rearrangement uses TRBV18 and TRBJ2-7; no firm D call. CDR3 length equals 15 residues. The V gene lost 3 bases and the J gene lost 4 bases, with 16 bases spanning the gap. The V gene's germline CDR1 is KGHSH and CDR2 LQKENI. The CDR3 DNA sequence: TGTGCCAGCTCACCCAACAGAGTAGGAACTTACGAGCAGTACTTC. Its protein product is CASSPNRVGTYEQYF.

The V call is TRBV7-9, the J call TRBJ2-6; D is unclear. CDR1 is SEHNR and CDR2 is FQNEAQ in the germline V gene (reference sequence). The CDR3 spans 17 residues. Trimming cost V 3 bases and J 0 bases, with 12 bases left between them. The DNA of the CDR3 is TGTGCCAGCAGCTTTCAATCGTCAAACTCTGGGGCCAACGTCCTGACTTTC. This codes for CASSFQSSNSGANVLTF.

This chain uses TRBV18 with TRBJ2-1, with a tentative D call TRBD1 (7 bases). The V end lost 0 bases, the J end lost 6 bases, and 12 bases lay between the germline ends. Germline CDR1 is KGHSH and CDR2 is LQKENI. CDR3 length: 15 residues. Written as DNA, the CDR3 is TGTGCCAGCTCACCACCTAACAGGGGAGGCAATGAGCAGTTCTTC. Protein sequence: CASSPPNRGGNEQFF.

CDR3 residues: CASSDCSGNLPYEQYF. CDR3 bases: TGTGCCAGCAGTGACTGTAGCGGTAACCTCCCCTACGAGCAGTACTTC. The rearrangement joins TRBV6-4 to TRBJ2-7; TRBD2 is a possible D gene (6 bases). Germline V gene data show CDR1 as MRHNA and CDR2 as SNTAGT. Trimming took 1 base from V and 2 from J, leaving 15 bases between them. The CDR3 covers 16 residues.

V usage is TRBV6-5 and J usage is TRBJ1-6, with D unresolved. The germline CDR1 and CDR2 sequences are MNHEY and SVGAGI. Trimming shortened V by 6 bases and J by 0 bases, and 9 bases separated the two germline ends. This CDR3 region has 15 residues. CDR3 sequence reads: CASSSGSSYNSPLHF. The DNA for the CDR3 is TGTGCCAGCAGCTCCGGGAGCTCCTATAATTCACCCCTCCACTTT.

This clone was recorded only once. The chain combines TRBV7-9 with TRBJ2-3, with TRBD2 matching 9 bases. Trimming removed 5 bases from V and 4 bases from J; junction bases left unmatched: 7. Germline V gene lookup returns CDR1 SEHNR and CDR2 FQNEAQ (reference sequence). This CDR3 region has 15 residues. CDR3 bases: TGTGCCAGCAGCCCGGGACTAGCTGGCGCAGATACGCAGTATTTT. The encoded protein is CASSPGLAGADTQYF.

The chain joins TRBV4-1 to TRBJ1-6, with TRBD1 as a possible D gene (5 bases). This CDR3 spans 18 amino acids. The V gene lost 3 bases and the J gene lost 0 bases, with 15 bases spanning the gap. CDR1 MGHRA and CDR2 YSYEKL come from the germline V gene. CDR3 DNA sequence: TGCGCCAGCAGCCACCAGGGAGGAAGAAGCTCCTATAATTCACCCCTCCACTTT. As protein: CASSHQGGRSSYNSPLHF.

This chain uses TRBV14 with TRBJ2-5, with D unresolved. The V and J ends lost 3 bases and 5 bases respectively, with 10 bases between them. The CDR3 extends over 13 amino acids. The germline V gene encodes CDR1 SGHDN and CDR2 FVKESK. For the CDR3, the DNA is TGTGCCAGCAGCCAGCAGGCTTGGGAGACCCAGTACTTC. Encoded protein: CASSQQAWETQYF. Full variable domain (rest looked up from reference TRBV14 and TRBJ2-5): EAGVTQFPSHSVIEKGQTVTLRCDPISGHDNLYWYRRVMGKEIKFLLHFVKESKQDESGMPNNRFLAERTGGTYSTLKVQPAELEDSGVYFCASSQQAWETQYFGPGTRLLVL.

The CDR3 DNA reads TGCGCCAGCCTACTAGCGGGGGGTTTGAATGAGCAGTTCTTC. Its protein is CASLLAGGLNEQFF. This chain connects TRBV10-2 to TRBJ2-1; 12 bases agree with TRBD2. The CDR3 spans 14 residues. Germline V gene data show CDR1 as WSHSY and CDR2 as SAAADI. V lost 8 bases and J lost 7; bases outside the gene matches: 6.

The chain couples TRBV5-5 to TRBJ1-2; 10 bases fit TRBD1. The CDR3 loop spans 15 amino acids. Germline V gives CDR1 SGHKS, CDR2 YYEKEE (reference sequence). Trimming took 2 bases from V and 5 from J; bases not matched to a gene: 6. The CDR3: CASSFTGTGEYGYTF. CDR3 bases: TGTGCCAGCAGCTTTACCGGGACAGGGGAATATGGCTACACCTTC.

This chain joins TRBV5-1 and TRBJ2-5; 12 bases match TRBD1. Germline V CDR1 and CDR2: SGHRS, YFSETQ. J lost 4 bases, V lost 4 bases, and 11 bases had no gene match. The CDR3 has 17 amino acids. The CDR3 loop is CASSTRGGQGASETQYF. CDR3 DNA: TGCGCCAGCAGCACCCGTGGGGGACAGGGGGCTTCAGAGACCCAGTACTTC.

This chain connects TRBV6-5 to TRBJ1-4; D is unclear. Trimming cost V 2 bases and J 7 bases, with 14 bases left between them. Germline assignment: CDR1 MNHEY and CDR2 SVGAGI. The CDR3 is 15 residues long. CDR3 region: CASSYHISRVEKLFF. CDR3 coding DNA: TGTGCCAGCAGTTACCACATAAGTCGGGTTGAAAAACTGTTTTTT.

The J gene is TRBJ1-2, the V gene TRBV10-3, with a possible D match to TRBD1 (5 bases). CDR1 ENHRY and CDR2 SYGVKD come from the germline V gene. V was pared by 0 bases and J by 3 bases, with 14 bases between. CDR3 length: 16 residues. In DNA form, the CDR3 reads TGTGCCATCAGTGAGTCCGGGACTCTTGCCCACTATGGCTACACCTTC. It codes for CAISESGTLAHYGYTF.

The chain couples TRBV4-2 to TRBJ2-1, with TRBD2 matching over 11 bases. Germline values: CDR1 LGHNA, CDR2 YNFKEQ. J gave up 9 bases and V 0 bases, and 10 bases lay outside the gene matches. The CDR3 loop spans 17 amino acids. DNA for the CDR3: TGTGCCAGCAGCCAAGAGGCCGGGCTAGCGGGGGGAGTTGAGCAGTTCTTC. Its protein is CASSQEAGLAGGVEQFF.

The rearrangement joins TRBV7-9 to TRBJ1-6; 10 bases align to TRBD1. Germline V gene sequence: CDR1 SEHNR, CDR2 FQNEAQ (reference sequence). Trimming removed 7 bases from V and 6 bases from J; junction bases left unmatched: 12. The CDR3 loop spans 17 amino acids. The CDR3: CASIPGTGAAANSPLHF. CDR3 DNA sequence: TGTGCCAGCATCCCTGGGACAGGGGCCGCCGCTAATTCACCCCTCCACTTT.

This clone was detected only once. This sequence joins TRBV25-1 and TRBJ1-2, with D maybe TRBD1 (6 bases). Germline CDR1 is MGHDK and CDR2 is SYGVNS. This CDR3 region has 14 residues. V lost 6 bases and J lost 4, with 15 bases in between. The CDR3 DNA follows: TGTGCCAGCAGGCGGGACACCACCACCTATGGCTACACCTTC. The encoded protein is CASRRDTTTYGYTF.

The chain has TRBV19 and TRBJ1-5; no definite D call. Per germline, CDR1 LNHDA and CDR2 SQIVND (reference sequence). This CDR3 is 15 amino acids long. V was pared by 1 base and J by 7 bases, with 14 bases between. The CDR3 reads CASSIGTGVYQPQHF. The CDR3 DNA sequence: TGTGCCAGTAGTATAGGTACCGGGGTATACCAGCCCCAGCATTTT. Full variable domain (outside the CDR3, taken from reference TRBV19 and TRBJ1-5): DGGITQSPKYLFRKEGQNVTLSCEQNLNHDAMYWYRQDPGQGLRLIYYSQIVNDFQKGDIAEGYSVSREKKESFPLTVTSAQKNPTAFYLCASSIGTGVYQPQHFGDGTRLSIL.

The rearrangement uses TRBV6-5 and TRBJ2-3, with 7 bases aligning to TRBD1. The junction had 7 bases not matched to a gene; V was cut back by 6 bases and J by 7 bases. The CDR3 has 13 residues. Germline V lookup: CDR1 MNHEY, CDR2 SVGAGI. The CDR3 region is CASRGTVVYTQYF. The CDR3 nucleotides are TGTGCCAGCAGAGGGACAGTCGTATATACGCAGTATTTT.

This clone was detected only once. The DNA of the CDR3 is TGTGCCAGCAGCGGGGGCCCGGCGGTGTGGGAGACCCAGTACTTC. Translating it yields CASSGGPAVWETQYF. The rearrangement uses TRBV5-5 and TRBJ2-5; weak D call: TRBD1 (6 bases). The V end was cut by 4 bases, the J end by 5 bases, with 18 bases between. The CDR3 is made up of 15 amino acids. Germline V gene sequence: CDR1 SGHKS, CDR2 YYEKEE (reference sequence).

In DNA form, the CDR3 reads TGCGCCAGCAGTGGAGGGCAGGGCGTCGACAATGAGCAGTTCTTC. Translation: CASSGGQGVDNEQFF. This chain connects TRBV5-1 to TRBJ2-1; TRBD2 might be the D (6 bases). From germline, CDR1 is SGHRS and CDR2 YFSETQ. With 5 bases removed from V and 5 bases from J, the gap between germline ends came to 17 bases. The CDR3 spans 15 residues.

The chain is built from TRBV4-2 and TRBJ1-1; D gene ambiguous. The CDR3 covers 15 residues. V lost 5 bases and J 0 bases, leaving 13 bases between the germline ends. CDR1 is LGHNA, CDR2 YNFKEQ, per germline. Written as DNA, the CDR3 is TGTGCCAGCAGCTTGGAGGCCGTCGTGAACACTGAAGCTTTCTTT. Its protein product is CASSLEAVVNTEAFF.

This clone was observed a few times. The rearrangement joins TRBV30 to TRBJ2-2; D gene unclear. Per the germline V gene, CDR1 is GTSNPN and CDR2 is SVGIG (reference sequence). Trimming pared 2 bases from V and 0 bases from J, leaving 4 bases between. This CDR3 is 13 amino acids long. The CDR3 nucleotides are TGTGCCTGGAGTAAAACGAACACCGGGGAGCTGTTTTTT. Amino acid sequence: CAWSKTNTGELFF.